Listed below are T cell receptor beta chains from one sample, sequenced in a study of T cells after yellow fever vaccination. MiXCR, run by TCRdb on the 5' RACE reads, gives a single entry per CDR3 protein. In the table there are about 260,000 distinct CDR3 sequences, around 5.3% of which are singletons. This material consisted of CD4+ T cells sorted from PBMCs, taken on the day of the yellow fever booster vaccination. These receptor sequences come from a man aged 18-30 years who received the YFV17D yellow fever vaccine. CDR3s include the opening cysteine and the closing phenylalanine or tryptophan. A D gene is named only where the DNA matches it firmly. The size field is filled for only some rows; it gives once, few, many or a size class.

>NA|TRBV27|NA|TRBJ2-2
CASRFQGTTGELFF
TGTGCCAGCAGATTCCAGGGTACCACCGGGGAGCTGTTTTTT
>few|TRBV5-4|NA|TRBJ2-3
CASSLGGLEGDTQYF
TGTGCCAGCAGCTTGGGGGGGCTCGAGGGAGATACGCAGTATTTT
>NA|TRBV20-1|NA|TRBJ2-2
CSARGPGRTGELFF
TGCAGTGCTAGGGGACCTGGGCGGACCGGGGAGCTGTTTTTT
>few|TRBV12-3/TRBV12-4|TRBD2|TRBJ2-1
CASSLLATSGYNEQFF
TGTGCCAGCAGTTTACTCGCGACTAGCGGCTACAATGAGCAGTTCTTC
>NA|TRBV4-1|TRBD1|TRBJ2-7
CASSAGQGPSYEQYF
TGCGCCAGCAGCGCAGGACAGGGGCCCTCCTACGAGCAGTACTTC
>many|TRBV20-1|NA|TRBJ1-1
CSARGTDRLEAFF
TGCAGTGCTAGAGGGACTGACCGCCTTGAAGCTTTCTTT
>NA|TRBV5-4|NA|TRBJ2-6
CASSPDSRSSANVLTF
TGTGCCAGCAGCCCCGACAGTCGGTCTTCGGCCAACGTCCTGACTTTC
>NA|TRBV7-9|NA|TRBJ2-6
CASSLVPLSTSGANVLTF
TGTGCCAGCAGCTTAGTACCACTGAGCACCTCTGGGGCCAACGTCCTGACTTTC
>NA|TRBV6-5|TRBD1|TRBJ1-2
CASSLSGQAGYTF
TGTGCCAGCAGCCTTTCAGGACAGGCTGGCTACACCTTC
>few|TRBV30|NA|TRBJ2-3
CAWSVQGLGDTQYF
TGTGCCTGGAGTGTACAGGGCTTGGGGGATACGCAGTATTTT
>NA|TRBV4-3|TRBD1|TRBJ1-6
CASSQTGFYSPLHF
TGCGCCAGCAGCCAGACAGGGTTCTATTCACCCCTCCACTTT
>few|TRBV10-3|NA|TRBJ1-3
CAISASGHRGNTIYF
TGTGCCATCAGTGCCTCGGGACACCGTGGAAACACCATATATTTT
>few|TRBV7-3|NA|TRBJ1-3
CASSLNPEKAPGKGNTIYF
TGTGCCAGCAGCTTAAACCCAGAGAAGGCCCCGGGGAAAGGAAACACCATATATTTT
>many|TRBV5-1|TRBD1|TRBJ2-7
CASSFGPQGEGSYEQYF
TGCGCCAGCAGCTTTGGCCCACAGGGGGAAGGGTCCTACGAGCAGTACTTC
>NA|TRBV2|NA|TRBJ2-6
CASSDVQGQRGANVLTF
TGTGCCAGCAGTGACGTCCAAGGACAGAGAGGGGCCAACGTCCTGACTTTC
>NA|TRBV5-4|NA|TRBJ2-1
CASTSGWSYNEQFF
TGTGCCAGCACAAGCGGGTGGTCCTACAATGAGCAGTTCTTC
>NA|TRBV6-5|TRBD1|TRBJ1-3
CASRRDRSSGNTIYF
TGTGCCAGCAGGCGGGACAGGAGCTCTGGAAACACCATATATTTT
>few|TRBV18|TRBD2|TRBJ2-5
CATVAGGQETQYF
TGTGCCACCGTAGCGGGGGGTCAAGAGACCCAGTACTTC
>few|TRBV5-1|NA|TRBJ2-3
CASSLLAPSPDTQYF
TGCGCCAGCAGCTTGCTAGCGCCATCCCCAGATACGCAGTATTTT
>NA|TRBV7-2|TRBD1|TRBJ1-1
CASSLSTGRTEAFF
TGTGCCAGCAGCTTATCGACAGGGCGGACTGAAGCTTTCTTT
>NA|TRBV25-1|NA|TRBJ1-2
CASSESYGYTF
TGTGCCAGCAGTGAATCGTATGGCTACACCTTC